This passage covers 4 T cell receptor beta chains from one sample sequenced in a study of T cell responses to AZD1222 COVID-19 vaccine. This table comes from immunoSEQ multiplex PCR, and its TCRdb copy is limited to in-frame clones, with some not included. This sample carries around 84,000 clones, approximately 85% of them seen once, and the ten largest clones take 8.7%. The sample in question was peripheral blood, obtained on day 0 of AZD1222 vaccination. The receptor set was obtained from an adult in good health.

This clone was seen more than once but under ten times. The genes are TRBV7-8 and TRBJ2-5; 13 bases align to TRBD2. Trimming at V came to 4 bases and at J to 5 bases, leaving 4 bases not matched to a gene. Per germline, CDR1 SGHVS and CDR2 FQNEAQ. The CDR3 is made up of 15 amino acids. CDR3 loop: CASSYRLAGGETQYF. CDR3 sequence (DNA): TGTGCCAGCAGCTACCGACTAGCGGGAGGCGAGACCCAGTACTTC.

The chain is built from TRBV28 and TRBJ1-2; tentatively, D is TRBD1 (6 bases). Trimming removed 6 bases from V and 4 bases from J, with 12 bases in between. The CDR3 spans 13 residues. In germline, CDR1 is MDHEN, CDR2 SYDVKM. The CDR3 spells CASRGGASYGYTF. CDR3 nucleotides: TGTGCCAGCAGGGGGGGGGCTAGCTATGGCTACACCTTC.

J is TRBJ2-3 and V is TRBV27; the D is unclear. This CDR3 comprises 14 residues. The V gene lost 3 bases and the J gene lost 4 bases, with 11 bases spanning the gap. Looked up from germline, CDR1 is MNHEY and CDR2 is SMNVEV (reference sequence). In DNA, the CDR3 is TGTGCCAGCAGTTTGTCGACGTGGCCAGATACGCAGTATTTT. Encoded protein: CASSLSTWPDTQYF.

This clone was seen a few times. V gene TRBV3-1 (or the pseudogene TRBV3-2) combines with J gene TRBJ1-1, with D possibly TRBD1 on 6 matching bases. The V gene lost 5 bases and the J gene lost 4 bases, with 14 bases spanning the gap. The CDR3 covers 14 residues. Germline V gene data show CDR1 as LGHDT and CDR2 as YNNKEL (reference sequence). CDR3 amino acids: CASSDHRVATEAFF. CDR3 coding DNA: TGTGCCAGCAGCGATCACAGGGTTGCCACTGAAGCTTTCTTT.